A single sample gave rise to the 22 T cell receptor beta chains below, sequenced in a study of cytomegalovirus exposure and HLA in healthy donors. Repertoires were generated with immunoSEQ multiplex PCR, while TCRdb's copy carries only in-frame clones and drops some. The table has some 270,000 clones, 80% to 90% seen once. Specimen: PBMCs. The receptors originated from a woman between 18 and 29 years old in good health and CMV-seronegative.

The chain has TRBV19 and TRBJ1-5, with D possibly TRBD1 on 5 matching bases. V lost 7 bases to trimming and J lost 0 bases, with 19 bases between them. Germline V CDR1 and CDR2: LNHDA, SQIVND (reference sequence). This CDR3 region has 17 residues. CDR3 DNA sequence: TGTGCCAGTACCCCTGACAGCTTACTGTTTAGCAATCAGCCCCAGCATTTT. This sequence encodes CASTPDSLLFSNQPQHF.

Concerning this clone: Within the sample, other DNA sequences also encode this same CDR3. This chain joins TRBV5-6 and TRBJ1-5, with D perhaps TRBD1 (6 bases). Germline CDR1 reads SGHDT; CDR2 reads YYEEEE. V was trimmed by 2 bases and J by 4 bases, leaving 10 bases between them. The CDR3 spans 14 residues. The CDR3 DNA reads as TGTGCCAGCAGCTTTGGAACAGGGAATCAGCCCCAGCATTTT. It yields the protein CASSFGTGNQPQHF.

This clone was recorded once. The CDR3: CASSYQQAYEQYF. The CDR3 DNA sequence: TGTGCCAGCAGCTATCAACAGGCGTACGAGCAGTACTTC. The V and J genes are TRBV7-9 and TRBJ2-7; possibly TRBD1 for D (5 bases). This CDR3 region has 13 residues. Germline V gene data show CDR1 as SEHNR and CDR2 as FQNEAQ (reference sequence). Trimming left V 4 bases short and J 4 bases short, with 11 bases between.

Worth noting for this clone: The sample contains more than one DNA sequence encoding this CDR3. This chain connects TRBV5-1 to TRBJ2-7; 11 bases agree with TRBD1. V shed 4 bases and J 3 bases; nucleotides not matched to a gene: 3. There are 14 residues in the CDR3. Germline V gene lookup returns CDR1 SGHRS and CDR2 YFSETQ. CDR3: CASSPGQGGYEQYF. The CDR3 nucleotides are TGCGCCAGCAGCCCGGGACAGGGGGGCTACGAGCAGTACTTC.

This clone was seen a few times. The CDR3 nucleotides are TGTGCCAGCAGCTTAGGACAGGGGGGTAACGAGCAGTACTTC. Encoded protein: CASSLGQGGNEQYF. V and J are TRBV5-4 and TRBJ2-7, with 10 bases lining up with TRBD1. V was clipped by 2 bases and J by 5 bases; unmatched bases: 4. The CDR3 sequence is 14 residues long. The germline CDR1 and CDR2 sequences are SGHNT and YYREEE (reference sequence).

The chain joins TRBV10-1 to TRBJ2-5; D is perhaps TRBD2 (5 bases). The germline V gene encodes CDR1 WNHNN and CDR2 SYGVQD (reference sequence). Trimming took 5 bases from V and 5 from J, leaving 12 bases between them. This CDR3 is 13 amino acids long. The chain's CDR3 is CASSFTRGETQYF. DNA for the CDR3: TGCGCCAGCAGTTTCACTAGAGGGGAGACCCAGTACTTC.

The V call is TRBV30, the J call TRBJ1-5, with TRBD1 as a possible D gene (5 bases). Germline loops: CDR1 GTSNPN, CDR2 SVGIG (reference sequence). The V end lost 1 base, the J end lost 7 bases, and 11 bases lay between the germline ends. The CDR3 is 13 amino acids. In DNA, the CDR3 is TGTGCCTGGAGTGCAGGGTCTCGGCAGCCCCAGCATTTT. Protein: CAWSAGSRQPQHF.

The CDR3 nucleotides are TGCGCCAGCAGCTTGGACGCTTTCGGCGAGCAGTACTTC. Translation gives CASSLDAFGEQYF. The gene calls are TRBV5-1 and TRBJ2-7; D remains ambiguous. This CDR3 contains 13 residues. The V and J ends lost 0 bases and 6 bases respectively, with 10 bases between them. The germline CDR1 and CDR2 sequences are SGHRS and YFSETQ. The entire variable domain, with the rest obtained from reference TRBV5-1 and TRBJ2-7, is as follows: KAGVTQTPRYLIKTRGQQVTLSCSPISGHRSVSWYQQTPGQGLQFLFEYFSETQRNKGNFPGRFSGRQFSNSRSEMNVSTLELGDSALYLCASSLDAFGEQYFGPGTRLTVT.

The CDR3 bases are TGTGCCAGCAGTTACAGCGGCTCTGGGGCCAACGTCCTGACTTTC. It translates to CASSYSGSGANVLTF. The genes are TRBV6-5 and TRBJ2-6; D is perhaps TRBD2 (5 bases). Looked up from germline, CDR1 is MNHEY and CDR2 is SVGAGI. The CDR3 is 15 amino acids. V was shortened by 2 bases and J by 0 bases, with 5 bases between the two germline ends.

The CDR3 DNA follows: TGTGCCAGTAGTATAGTCCACAGGGGCGACGAGCAGTACTTC. The encoded protein is CASSIVHRGDEQYF. The chain combines TRBV19 with TRBJ2-7; the match to TRBD1 covers 7 bases. The CDR3 spans 14 residues. The V gene end was trimmed by 1 base and the J gene end by 5 bases; junction bases not matched to a gene: 5. Germline CDR1 reads LNHDA; CDR2 reads SQIVND (reference sequence).

The genes are TRBV9 and TRBJ2-1; TRBD2 aligns across 7 bases. V was clipped by 0 bases and J by 0 bases; unmatched bases: 9. Germline V gene sequence: CDR1 SGDLS, CDR2 YYNGEE. The length of the CDR3 is 18 residues. CDR3: CASSVGGLAASSYNEQFF. The CDR3 bases are TGTGCCAGCAGCGTAGGGGGTCTAGCGGCGAGCTCCTACAATGAGCAGTTCTTC.

This clone was detected once. The chain links TRBV28 to TRBJ2-5; 8 bases line up with TRBD2. V trimming: 5 bases; J trimming: 0 bases; junction bases outside the gene matches: 5. CDR3 length: 15 amino acids. The germline V gene has CDR1 MDHEN and CDR2 SYDVKM. The CDR3 DNA sequence: TGTGCCAGCAGTACACTAGCGGTGTACCAAGAGACCCAGTACTTC. It specifies CASSTLAVYQETQYF.

This chain links TRBV6-5 with TRBJ2-1; 7 bases fit TRBD1. Looked up from germline, CDR1 is MNHEY and CDR2 is SVGAGI. V was clipped by 7 bases and J by 2 bases; unmatched bases: 8. The CDR3 runs to 15 residues. The CDR3 DNA follows: TGTGCCAGCACGCCGTTACAGGGGACCTACAATGAGCAGTTCTTC. It is translated as CASTPLQGTYNEQFF.

The chain recombines TRBV6-5 with TRBJ2-7, with 7 bases lining up with TRBD1. Per the germline V gene, CDR1 is MNHEY and CDR2 is SVGAGI. The CDR3 contains 16 residues. V trimming: 4 bases; J trimming: 3 bases; junction bases outside the gene matches: 12. The CDR3 spells CASSSLDGTEHYEQYF. Here the CDR3 DNA reads TGTGCCAGCAGTTCCCTCGACGGGACAGAACACTACGAGCAGTACTTC.

This chain uses TRBV19 with TRBJ1-5; D remains ambiguous. Per germline, CDR1 LNHDA and CDR2 SQIVND (reference sequence). The V end was cut by 6 bases, the J end by 2 bases, with 11 bases between. The CDR3 has 14 residues. The CDR3 sequence: CASSRERGNQPQHF. The CDR3 DNA reads TGTGCCAGTAGCCGAGAACGGGGCAATCAGCCCCAGCATTTT. Drawing the rest from reference TRBV19 and TRBJ1-5, the complete variable domain is DGGITQSPKYLFRKEGQNVTLSCEQNLNHDAMYWYRQDPGQGLRLIYYSQIVNDFQKGDIAEGYSVSREKKESFPLTVTSAQKNPTAFYLCASSRERGNQPQHFGDGTRLSIL.

This sequence joins TRBV11-1 and TRBJ2-1, with TRBD1 matching 7 bases. With 4 bases clipped from V and 2 bases from J, the junction kept 8 bases outside the gene matches. This CDR3 comprises 16 residues. Per germline, CDR1 SGHAT and CDR2 FQDESV (reference sequence). The CDR3 region has the DNA TGTGCCAGCAGCTCCAAGATGGGGACAGCCTACAATGAGCAGTTCTTC. Translated, it gives CASSSKMGTAYNEQFF.

The chain has TRBV18 and TRBJ2-1, with D perhaps TRBD2 (7 bases). V dropped 0 bases and J dropped 7 bases, with 13 bases sitting between them. Germline-derived CDR1 and CDR2 are KGHSH and LQKENI. The CDR3 has 15 residues. The CDR3 loop reads CASSPPGGAGNEQFF. Here the CDR3 DNA reads TGTGCCAGCTCACCACCGGGGGGGGCTGGGAATGAGCAGTTCTTC. Combining the CDR3 with reference TRBV18 and TRBJ2-1 gives the whole variable domain NAGVMQNPRHLVRRRGQEARLRCSPMKGHSHVYWYRQLPEEGLKFMVYLQKENIIDESGMPKERFSAEFPKEGPSILRIQQVVRGDSAAYFCASSPPGGAGNEQFFGPGTRLTVL.

J is TRBJ1-2 and V is TRBV9; 12 bases line up with TRBD1. The CDR3 contains 17 residues. Germline CDR1 and CDR2: SGDLS and YYNGEE. After removal of 4 bases from V and 0 bases from J, the junction contained 7 bases not matched to a gene. CDR3 loop: CASSQWGQGASNYGYTF. CDR3 DNA: TGTGCCAGCAGCCAGTGGGGACAGGGGGCTTCTAACTATGGCTACACCTTC.

The chain links TRBV30 to TRBJ2-5; 10 bases agree with TRBD1. After removal of 5 bases from V and 5 bases from J, the junction contained 2 bases not matched to a gene. From germline, CDR1 is GTSNPN and CDR2 SVGIG (reference sequence). This CDR3 comprises 12 residues. The CDR3 loop is CAWADRGETQYF. CDR3 DNA sequence: TGTGCCTGGGCGGACAGGGGGGAGACCCAGTACTTC.

This chain uses TRBV5-1 with TRBJ2-1; 13 bases fit TRBD2. Looked up from germline, CDR1 is SGHRS and CDR2 is YFSETQ. Germline trimming cut 2 bases from V and 4 bases from J; bases unmatched to any gene: 9. The CDR3 runs to 18 residues. The CDR3 here is CASSLEQGGLAGYNEQFF. In DNA form, the CDR3 reads TGCGCCAGCAGCTTAGAACAGGGGGGACTAGCGGGATACAATGAGCAGTTCTTC. Based on the CDR3 plus reference TRBV5-1 and TRBJ2-1, the full variable domain is KAGVTQTPRYLIKTRGQQVTLSCSPISGHRSVSWYQQTPGQGLQFLFEYFSETQRNKGNFPGRFSGRQFSNSRSEMNVSTLELGDSALYLCASSLEQGGLAGYNEQFFGPGTRLTVL.

J is TRBJ2-5 and V is TRBV5-6, with 7 bases aligning to TRBD1. The CDR3 sequence is 14 residues long. Germline CDR1 is SGHDT and CDR2 is YYEEEE. J was trimmed by 5 bases and V by 1 base; bases with no gene match: 5. The CDR3 sequence is CASSLLGGDETQYF. As DNA, the CDR3 is TGTGCCAGCAGCTTGTTAGGGGGCGATGAGACCCAGTACTTC.

The chain uses TRBV30 and TRBJ2-5; D remains ambiguous. With 0 bases removed from V and 7 bases from J, the gap between germline ends came to 18 bases. Germline-derived CDR1 and CDR2 are GTSNPN and SVGIG (reference sequence). The CDR3 runs to 15 residues. The CDR3: CAWSVLVGSMGTQYF. The CDR3 bases are TGTGCCTGGAGTGTACTTGTGGGCTCGATGGGGACCCAGTACTTC.